The T cell receptor beta chain described here comes from a study of blood T cell repertoires in COVID-19. About the study: Spain, Italy and the United States supplied samples that represented acute and convalescent COVID-19.

With 5 bases clipped from V and 3 bases from J, the junction kept 1 base outside the gene matches. The length of the CDR3 is 13 residues. Germline CDR1 is SEHNR and CDR2 is FQNEAQ (reference sequence). Which cohort a participant joined came from the clinical history participants gave. Produced via immunoSEQ multiplex PCR; TCRdb's table is partial and in-frame only. The data hold about 270,000 clones, with 80% to 95% observed a single time. The V call is TRBV7-9, the J call TRBJ2-1; 7 nucleotides align to TRBD1. The receptor was isolated from a man aged 35-49 years who had been exposed to COVID-19. Sample: PBMCs or T cells enriched from blood (not recorded which). The CDR3 DNA reads as TGTGCCAGCAGCCGGGACAGCTACAATGAGCAGTTCTTC. Encoded protein: CASSRDSYNEQFF.